The clone carrying this T cell receptor (beta chain) was seen just once. These data originate in a study of blood T cell repertoires in COVID-19. Across the study: Samples of COVID-19 (acute and convalescent) were obtained from the United States, Italy and Spain.

Produced via immunoSEQ multiplex PCR; TCRdb's table is partial and in-frame only. This table has about 250,000 clones, 70% to 90% appearing once. Germline V lookup: CDR1 SGHNT, CDR2 YENEEA. Trimming cost V 4 bases and J 4 bases; bases outside gene matches: 10. The CDR3 has 16 residues. Individuals drawn from 24 US areas were about 18 to 90 years old. The source material was PBMCs or T cells enriched from blood (not recorded which). The TCR was taken from a woman aged 45-65 years who had recovered from COVID-19. The chain recombines TRBV11-3 with TRBJ2-1; 7 nucleotides align to TRBD2. CDR3 DNA sequence: TGTGCCAGCAGCTCTTCTAGCGGAGATAAGTACAATGAGCAGTTCTTC. Translated: CASSSSSGDKYNEQFF.